Listed below are T cell receptor beta chains from one sample, sequenced in a study of cytomegalovirus exposure and HLA in healthy donors. The protocol was immunoSEQ multiplex PCR, while the TCRdb copy is restricted to in-frame clones and leaves out a portion. Of 100,000 or so clones in the sample, around 75% were seen once. Material for sequencing was PBMCs. The origin of the receptors is a man in his forties or fifties in good health and CMV-seronegative. Both conserved end residues are part of each CDR3. D genes are given only for firm matches. Expanded clones get a size class; other rows say once, few or many, or leave the size out.

>TRBJ1-1|TRBV18|.|.
CASSPREGGNTEAFF
TGTGCCAGCTCACCACGGGAGGGAGGGAACACTGAAGCTTTCTTT
>TRBJ1-1|TRBV29-1|.|once
CSVEWGQGFF
TGCAGCGTTGAATGGGGCCAAGGTTTCTTT
>TRBJ2-1|TRBV7-9|TRBD2|.
CASSLLTGTSSSEFF
TGTGCCAGCAGCTTGTTAACCGGGACTAGCTCCTCGGAATTCTTC
>TRBJ1-4|TRBV5-1|TRBD1|.
CASSMLPMTLTGRREKLFF
TGCGCCAGCAGCATGCTACCCATGACCCTGACAGGGCGGCGTGAAAAACTGTTTTTT
>TRBJ1-5|TRBV7-6|TRBD1|.
CASSSIRQGAGWPQHF
TGTGCCAGCAGCTCGATACGACAGGGGGCAGGCTGGCCCCAGCATTTT
>TRBJ2-2|TRBV6-5|TRBD2|.
CASEPSGRTGELFF
TGTGCCAGCGAACCGAGCGGGAGGACCGGGGAGCTGTTTTTT
>TRBJ2-3|TRBV5-1|TRBD1|.
CASSLATGGFTDTQYF
TGCGCCAGCAGCTTGGCGACAGGGGGCTTCACAGATACGCAGTATTTT
>TRBJ2-2|TRBV5-1|TRBD2|.
CASKGLAGRGELFF
TGCGCCAGCAAAGGACTAGCGGGACGCGGGGAGCTGTTTTTT
>TRBJ1-6|TRBV6-5|.|.
CASSSVDNSPLHF
TGTGCCAGCAGTAGTGTAGATAATTCACCCCTCCACTTT
>TRBJ2-3|TRBV5-1|TRBD1|.
CASHRGSRADTQYF
TGCGCCAGCCACAGGGGGTCCAGGGCAGATACGCAGTATTTT
>TRBJ1-6|TRBV28|.|.
CASSFDRSSYNSPLHF
TGTGCCAGCAGTTTCGACAGGAGCTCCTATAATTCACCCCTCCACTTT
>TRBJ2-4|TRBV7-9|.|.
CASSLMAGLSKNIQYF
TGTGCCAGCAGCTTAATGGCAGGGCTTTCCAAAAACATTCAGTACTTC
>TRBJ2-7|TRBV10-3|TRBD1|few
CAISEPGQDISYEQYF
TGTGCCATCAGTGAGCCGGGACAGGACATCTCCTACGAGCAGTACTTC
>TRBJ1-5|TRBV19|.|.
CASSPMTGGSEPQHF
TGTGCCAGTAGCCCAATGACGGGGGGTAGTGAGCCCCAGCATTTT
>TRBJ2-1|TRBV18|TRBD2|.
CASSPGAGGANEQFF
TGTGCCAGCTCACCTGGCGCGGGGGGGGCTAATGAGCAGTTCTTC
>TRBJ1-1|TRBV6-6|.|.
CASSYSAGGTEAFF
TGTGCCAGCAGTTACTCAGCGGGGGGCACTGAAGCTTTCTTT
>TRBJ2-7|TRBV4-2|TRBD1|.
CASSQAGTGAISYEQYF
TGTGCCAGCAGCCAGGCCGGGACAGGGGCCATCTCCTACGAGCAGTACTTC
>TRBJ1-1|TRBV2|.|.
CASSDWGPKHLLNTEAFF
TGTGCCAGCAGTGACTGGGGGCCAAAACATCTATTGAACACTGAAGCTTTCTTT
>TRBJ1-2|TRBV19|.|.
CASSFGHPNYGYTF
TGTGCCAGCTCCTTTGGCCATCCTAACTATGGCTACACCTTC
>TRBJ1-2|TRBV30|TRBD1|.
CAWAGTGSRNYGYTF
TGTGCCTGGGCCGGGACAGGGTCTCGCAACTATGGCTACACCTTC
>TRBJ1-2|TRBV7-2|TRBD1|.
CASSLGGQGSGYTF
TGTGCCAGCAGCTTAGGTGGACAGGGAAGTGGCTACACCTTC
>TRBJ1-5|TRBV19|.|.
CASRGGAGEDNQPQHF
TGTGCCAGTAGAGGTGGAGCCGGGGAGGACAATCAGCCCCAGCATTTT
>TRBJ1-1|TRBV19|.|.
CASSISPQGYTEAFF
TGTGCCAGTAGTATATCCCCCCAGGGGTACACTGAAGCTTTCTTT
>TRBJ2-7|TRBV27|TRBD1|.
CASSSNPHRGYPYEQYF
TGTGCCAGCAGTTCCAATCCCCACAGGGGTTACCCTTACGAGCAGTACTTC
>TRBJ1-1|TRBV19|.|.
CASSSKGGRSTEAFF
TGTGCCAGTAGTTCGAAAGGGGGTAGGAGCACTGAAGCTTTCTTT
>TRBJ1-2|TRBV7-2|TRBD1|few
CASSPEGQGSYGYTF
TGTGCCAGCAGTCCCGAGGGACAGGGATCGTATGGCTACACCTTC
>TRBJ2-7|TRBV10-3|.|.
CAISEGEGAYEQYF
TGTGCCATCAGTGAGGGGGAGGGGGCCTACGAGCAGTACTTC
>TRBJ1-5|TRBV28|TRBD1|.
CASSLVQGSGFGQPQHF
TGTGCCAGCAGTTTAGTACAGGGGTCGGGTTTCGGTCAGCCCCAGCATTTT
>TRBJ2-7|TRBV5-1|TRBD1|.
CASSRDRGSYEQYF
TGCGCCAGCAGCAGGGACAGGGGCTCCTACGAGCAGTACTTC
>TRBJ1-5|TRBV7-9|TRBD1|.
CASSLVGQGEDQPQHF
TGTGCCAGCAGCTTAGTGGGACAGGGGGAAGATCAGCCCCAGCATTTT
>TRBJ1-2|TRBV13|TRBD1|.
CASSSTLDRDYGYTF
TGTGCCAGCAGCTCGACCCTCGACAGGGACTATGGCTACACCTTC
>TRBJ1-2|TRBV10-3|TRBD1|.
CAIRRGQNYGYTF
TGTGCCATTAGAAGGGGACAGAACTATGGCTACACCTTC
>TRBJ2-7|TRBV18|TRBD1|.
CASSPLPGQGSYEQYF
TGTGCCAGCTCACCACTGCCCGGACAGGGTTCCTACGAGCAGTACTTC
>TRBJ1-3|TRBV5-1|TRBD1|.
CASSHGTGGLTLGNTIYF
TGCGCCAGCAGCCATGGGACAGGGGGTTTAACCCTTGGAAACACCATATATTTT
>TRBJ2-3|TRBV9|.|few
CASSAPGRGIADTQYF
TGTGCCAGCAGCGCACCGGGCCGAGGGATCGCAGATACGCAGTATTTT
>TRBJ1-5|TRBV4-1|.|.
CASSQAGNQPQHF
TGCGCCAGCAGCCAAGCCGGTAATCAGCCCCAGCATTTT
>TRBJ2-1|TRBV6-1|TRBD2|few
CASSGGTSGHINEQFF
TGTGCCAGCAGTGGTGGGACTAGCGGGCATATCAATGAGCAGTTCTTC
>TRBJ2-7|TRBV27|TRBD2|.
CASRTSGPYEQYF
TGTGCCAGCAGAACTAGCGGACCCTACGAGCAGTACTTC
>TRBJ2-2|TRBV30|.|.
CAWEYFAGELFF
TGTGCCTGGGAGTATTTCGCCGGGGAGCTGTTTTTT
>TRBJ1-5|TRBV28|.|.
CASSLQNQPQHF
TGTGCCAGCAGTCTACAGAATCAGCCCCAGCATTTT
>TRBJ2-3|TRBV5-1|.|.
CASYRREDTQYF
TGCGCCAGCTATCGACGGGAAGATACGCAGTATTTT
>TRBJ2-1|TRBV5-1|TRBD1|few
CASSYERPGQGSDEQFF
TGCGCCAGCAGTTACGAACGACCGGGACAGGGGAGCGATGAGCAGTTCTTC
>TRBJ2-7|TRBV2|.|.
CALVRELGQYF
TGTGCCCTAGTTAGGGAACTAGGGCAGTACTTC
>TRBJ1-5|TRBV28|.|.
CASSQTGYSNQPQHF
TGTGCCAGCAGTCAAACAGGGTATAGCAATCAGCCCCAGCATTTT
>TRBJ2-1|TRBV5-4|.|.
CASSGAGSHHEQFF
TGTGCCAGCAGCGGTGCCGGGAGCCACCATGAGCAGTTCTTC
>TRBJ2-2|TRBV9|.|.
CASSVGGTGELFF
TGTGCCAGCAGCGTAGGAGGGACCGGGGAGCTGTTTTTT
>TRBJ2-1|TRBV11-2|TRBD1|.
CASSHDRAYEQFF
TGTGCCAGCAGCCACGACAGGGCCTATGAGCAGTTCTTC
>TRBJ2-5|TRBV7-2|.|.
CASSLGVEGKTQYF
TGTGCCAGCAGCTTAGGTGTAGAGGGAAAGACCCAGTACTTC